One sample yielded the 26 T cell receptor beta chains listed below, sequenced in a study of CD8+ T cells in alopecia areata. Reverse transcribed after extraction, RNA yielded cDNA as the sequencing template. Sequenced by immunoSEQ multiplex PCR; TCRdb stores in-frame clones only, minus some. The sample includes approximately 120,000 clones, roughly 55% of them seen just once. As for treatment: oral pan-JAK inhibitor, 5-10 mg twice daily. The sequencing used CD4+ T cells sorted from blood, collected at week 4, from a patient treated with tofacitinib. The origin of the receptors is a human donor with alopecia areata.

This chain joins TRBV29-1 and TRBJ2-3, with 9 bases that match TRBD1. CDR3 size: 14 residues. Germline V gives CDR1 SQVTM, CDR2 ANQGSEA. Unmatched junction bases numbered 5, after V lost 7 bases and J lost 0 bases. CDR3 DNA: TGCAGCGCAGGACAGGGGCCTAGCACAGATACGCAGTATTTT. Protein sequence: CSAGQGPSTDTQYF.

This clone was seen a few times. The genes are TRBV19 and TRBJ2-7; possibly TRBD1 for D (6 bases). CDR1 and CDR2 from the germline V gene are LNHDA and SQIVND (reference sequence). V lost 6 bases and J lost 9, with 12 bases in between. The CDR3 is 11 residues long. CDR3 in amino acids: CASSDRRGQYF. The CDR3, as DNA: TGTGCCAGTAGCGACAGGCGAGGGCAGTACTTC.

This clone has just a few counts. Other nucleotide sequences in the sample specify the same CDR3. This chain joins TRBV29-1 and TRBJ1-2; 7 bases agree with TRBD1. The germline V gene encodes CDR1 SQVTM and CDR2 ANQGSEA. This CDR3 contains 8 residues. The trim removed 6 bases at V and 12 bases at J, leaving 1 base unmatched. CDR3 nucleotide sequence: TGCAGCGTCGACAGGGACACCTTC. It yields the protein CSVDRDTF.

This clone has a handful of counts. This sequence joins TRBV6-5 and TRBJ1-2; D is undetermined. Looked up from germline, CDR1 is MNHEY and CDR2 is SVGAGI. V lost 3 bases to trimming and J lost 4 bases, with 9 bases between them. This CDR3 has 13 residues. The CDR3 coding sequence is TGTGCCAGCAGTTATCAGAGGGCCTATGGCTACACCTTC. Amino acids: CASSYQRAYGYTF.

The chain links TRBV6-5 to TRBJ2-7; a weak D match, TRBD1 (5 bases). The CDR3 consists of 13 residues. In germline, CDR1 is MNHEY, CDR2 SVGAGI. The ends were cut back, 6 bases at V and 0 bases at J, with 9 bases in the middle. CDR3 sequence: CASRGQGSYEQYF. In DNA form, the CDR3 reads TGTGCCAGCAGGGGTCAGGGCTCCTACGAGCAGTACTTC.

This clone was detected a few times. The chain employs TRBV7-2 and TRBJ2-7, with no clear D. Germline loops: CDR1 SGHTA, CDR2 FQGNSA. The CDR3 totals 15 residues. The germline V and J ends were trimmed by 1 base and 0 bases, with 10 bases remaining between them. The CDR3 nucleotides are TGTGCCAGCAGCTTAGATCCCACGTTCTCCTACGAGCAGTACTTC. This codes for CASSLDPTFSYEQYF.

The CDR3 here is CASTKDRVGGETQYF. CDR3 bases: TGTGCCAGCACCAAGGACAGGGTAGGGGGAGAGACCCAGTACTTC. The V call is TRBV6-5, the J call TRBJ2-5, with TRBD1 identical over 8 bases. V lost 7 bases and J lost 4; bases outside the gene matches: 11. This CDR3 region has 15 residues. Germline CDR1 MNHEY, CDR2 SVGAGI.

The rearrangement joins TRBV5-1 to TRBJ1-5; TRBD1 might be the D (5 bases). The germline V gene has CDR1 SGHRS and CDR2 YFSETQ. Trimming removed 4 bases at V and 7 bases at J, with 15 bases between. This CDR3 comprises 14 residues. The CDR3 loop reads CASSGGQGEQPQHF. The DNA of the CDR3 is TGCGCCAGCAGCGGAGGGCAGGGAGAACAGCCCCAGCATTTT.

This chain links TRBV29-1 with TRBJ2-1; TRBD1 aligns across 8 bases. Germline trimming cut 4 bases from V and 5 bases from J; bases unmatched to any gene: 1. The CDR3 loop spans 12 amino acids. Germline CDR1 is SQVTM and CDR2 is ANQGSEA. CDR3 nucleotide sequence: TGCAGCGTTGCGGACAGGGACAATGAGCAGTTCTTC. Translation gives CSVADRDNEQFF.

This clone was seen a handful of times. The chain links TRBV29-1 to TRBJ1-1; no reliable D call. This CDR3 has 10 residues. Deletions cut 7 bases from V and 5 bases from J, with 8 bases between. Germline CDR1 and CDR2: SQVTM and ANQGSEA. The CDR3 nucleotides are TGCAGCGCTCTAGAGACTGAAGCTTTCTTT. The encoded protein is CSALETEAFF.

The chain joins TRBV29-1 to TRBJ2-7, with 10 bases identical to TRBD1. The CDR3 is 14 residues long. Trimming took 0 bases from V and 2 from J; bases not matched to a gene: 1. Germline CDR1 reads SQVTM; CDR2 reads ANQGSEA. The CDR3 loop is CSVEETGGTYEQYF. For the CDR3, the DNA is TGCAGCGTTGAAGAGACAGGGGGCACCTACGAGCAGTACTTC.

This clone was detected a few times. The J gene is TRBJ1-1, the V gene TRBV19; D ambiguous. Trimming shortened V by 4 bases and J by 2 bases, and 8 bases separated the two germline ends. Per the germline V gene, CDR1 is LNHDA and CDR2 is SQIVND (reference sequence). There are 13 residues in the CDR3. CDR3 sequence (DNA): TGTGCCAGTAGTAATAACCTTAACACTGAAGCTTTCTTT. Its protein is CASSNNLNTEAFF. The variable domain in full, completed from reference TRBV19 and TRBJ1-1, reads DGGITQSPKYLFRKEGQNVTLSCEQNLNHDAMYWYRQDPGQGLRLIYYSQIVNDFQKGDIAEGYSVSREKKESFPLTVTSAQKNPTAFYLCASSNNLNTEAFFGQGTRLTVV.

To note about this clone: The same CDR3 arises from other DNA sequences in this sample as well. V gene TRBV29-1 combines with J gene TRBJ1-4; no definite D call. The germline V gene encodes CDR1 SQVTM and CDR2 ANQGSEA. The CDR3 totals 12 residues. Trimming stripped 5 bases from V and 4 bases from J, with 8 bases between. Written as DNA, the CDR3 is TGCAGCGTTAGGAGGGATAATGAAAAACTGTTTTTT. As protein: CSVRRDNEKLFF.

The chain employs TRBV29-1 and TRBJ1-2, with 10 bases aligning to TRBD1. CDR1 and CDR2 (germline): SQVTM, ANQGSEA. V lost 4 bases and J lost 8; bases outside the gene matches: 10. This CDR3 has 14 residues. This chain's CDR3 is CSVADRGRGGGYTF. The CDR3 DNA sequence: TGCAGCGTTGCCGACAGGGGGCGGGGTGGAGGCTACACCTTC.

The chain uses TRBV4-1 and TRBJ2-3; D ambiguous. Per germline, CDR1 MGHRA and CDR2 YSYEKL. The CDR3 is 13 residues long. V was trimmed by 4 bases and J by 4 bases, leaving 9 bases between them. The CDR3 sequence: CASSRSYADTQYF. Written as DNA, the CDR3 is TGCGCCAGCAGCCGCTCCTATGCAGATACGCAGTATTTT.

The chain joins TRBV10-2 to TRBJ2-5, with D possibly being TRBD2 (5 bases). V was pared by 2 bases and J by 7 bases, with 11 bases between. Germline-derived CDR1 and CDR2 are WSHSY and SAAADI. The CDR3 has 13 residues. CDR3 in DNA: TGCGCCAGCAGTGAGGCTAGCCAGCCGACCCAGTACTTC. Protein: CASSEASQPTQYF.

The CDR3 here is CAWNKDRAGGYTF. In nucleotides, the CDR3 is TGTGCCTGGAATAAGGACAGGGCGGGTGGCTACACCTTC. The chain joins TRBV30 to TRBJ1-2, with 8 bases aligning to TRBD1. Germline V gene sequence: CDR1 GTSNPN, CDR2 SVGIG (reference sequence). This CDR3 has 13 residues. Losses at the gene ends were 4 bases for V and 7 bases for J; bases not matched to a gene: 8.

The gene calls are TRBV6-5 and TRBJ2-3; 8 positions match TRBD2. Trimming took 2 bases from V and 1 from J; bases not matched to a gene: 2. This CDR3 spans 15 amino acids. Per germline, CDR1 MNHEY and CDR2 SVGAGI. This CDR3 is CASSYRAGGTDTQYF. The CDR3 nucleotides are TGTGCCAGCAGTTACCGAGCGGGGGGCACAGATACGCAGTATTTT.

The V and J genes are TRBV30 and TRBJ1-1; 7 nucleotides match TRBD1. Losses at the gene ends were 1 base for V and 5 bases for J; bases not matched to a gene: 4. The CDR3 is 13 residues long. Germline CDR1 GTSNPN, CDR2 SVGIG (reference sequence). The CDR3 DNA sequence: TGTGCCTGGAGTGGACAGGGAACGACTGAAGCTTTCTTT. As protein: CAWSGQGTTEAFF.

This chain uses TRBV4-1 with TRBJ2-7, with D perhaps being TRBD1 or TRBD2 (6 bases each). Trimming pared 1 base from V and 5 bases from J, leaving 12 bases between. The CDR3 is 14 residues long. Germline CDR1 MGHRA, CDR2 YSYEKL. The CDR3 region has the DNA TGCGCCAGCAGCCAAGTCCCGGGGGCCAACGAGCAGTACTTC. Protein: CASSQVPGANEQYF.

The gene calls are TRBV5-1 and TRBJ2-6, with unresolved D. With 6 bases removed from V and 3 bases from J, the gap between germline ends came to 7 bases. CDR1 and CDR2 from the germline V gene are SGHRS and YFSETQ. The CDR3 spans 13 residues. CDR3 residues: CASKVGGANVLTF. In DNA form, the CDR3 reads TGCGCCAGCAAGGTTGGTGGGGCCAACGTCCTGACTTTC. Full variable domain (rest looked up from reference TRBV5-1 and TRBJ2-6): KAGVTQTPRYLIKTRGQQVTLSCSPISGHRSVSWYQQTPGQGLQFLFEYFSETQRNKGNFPGRFSGRQFSNSRSEMNVSTLELGDSALYLCASKVGGANVLTFGAGSRLTVL.

The V call is TRBV7-9, the J call TRBJ2-1; TRBD2 matches 8 bases. The CDR3 spans 17 residues. CDR1 is SEHNR, CDR2 FQNEAQ, per germline (reference sequence). The V and J ends lost 5 bases and 0 bases, in that order; junction bases with no gene match: 9. The CDR3 DNA reads as TGTGCCAGCAGCGCGACTAGCGTTCGGAGCTCCTACAATGAGCAGTTCTTC. As protein: CASSATSVRSSYNEQFF.

The V call is TRBV7-2, the J call TRBJ1-5; 8 bases align to TRBD1. The CDR3 runs to 14 residues. In germline, CDR1 is SGHTA, CDR2 FQGNSA. Trimming removed 5 bases from V and 4 bases from J; junction bases left unmatched: 4. In DNA form, the CDR3 reads TGTGCCAGCAGCCCCCGGACAGGGAATCAGCCCCAGCATTTT. Translating gives CASSPRTGNQPQHF.

V usage is TRBV5-1 and J usage is TRBJ2-7; D uncertain. The V gene lost 1 base and the J gene lost 5 bases, with 13 bases spanning the gap. The germline V gene encodes CDR1 SGHRS and CDR2 YFSETQ. This CDR3 region has 14 residues. CDR3 amino acids: CASSLPEVGDEQYF. In nucleotides, the CDR3 is TGCGCCAGCAGCTTGCCCGAAGTCGGAGACGAGCAGTACTTC.

The chain uses TRBV6-6 and TRBJ2-1; 8 bases fit TRBD1. The germline V gene has CDR1 MNHNY and CDR2 SVGAGI (reference sequence). The V segment lost 4 bases and the J segment 4 bases; nucleotides outside the gene matches: 3. The CDR3 is 14 amino acids. The CDR3 is CASSSWDRYNEQFF. Written as DNA, the CDR3 is TGTGCCAGCAGTTCATGGGACAGGTACAATGAGCAGTTCTTC.

This chain connects TRBV28 to TRBJ2-5, with D tentatively TRBD1 (6 bases). The ends were cut back, 5 bases at V and 1 base at J, with 14 bases in the middle. The CDR3 runs to 15 residues. CDR1 and CDR2 (germline): MDHEN, SYDVKM. The CDR3 sequence: CASSPGAVGQETQYF. The CDR3 DNA sequence: TGTGCCAGCAGTCCAGGGGCTGTAGGCCAAGAGACCCAGTACTTC.